Below are 2 T cell receptor beta chains sequenced from a single sample in a study of blood T cell repertoires in COVID-19. Clones were read by immunoSEQ multiplex PCR, and TCRdb kept only the in-frame ones, dropping some. The repertoire holds about 210,000 clones, around 85% seen once, with around 0.93% in the top ten. Specimen: peripheral blood. Source of these receptors: a man in his sixties with COVID-19, enrolled during active disease.

J is TRBJ1-2 and V is TRBV28; D remains ambiguous. Germline V gives CDR1 MDHEN, CDR2 SYDVKM. V lost 7 bases and J lost 3, with 15 bases in between. The CDR3 has 14 residues. The CDR3 protein is CASNLSGGYYGYTF. The DNA for the CDR3 is TGTGCCAGCAACCTAAGCGGAGGATACTATGGCTACACCTTC.

The rearrangement links TRBV15 to TRBJ2-4; 9 bases are shared with TRBD2. The length of the CDR3 is 14 residues. Germline CDR1 and CDR2: LNHNV and YYDKDF (reference sequence). The J segment lost 8 bases and the V segment lost 0 bases, leaving 2 bases of the junction unmatched. The CDR3 DNA reads TGTGCCACCAGCAGAGAAGCGGGAGGCGACATTCAGTACTTC. It yields the protein CATSREAGGDIQYF.